These 27 T cell receptor beta chains share one sample of origin, sequenced in a study of T cells after yellow fever vaccination. TCRdb itself ran the 5' RACE reads through MiXCR, one entry per CDR3 protein. The sample consists of roughly 150,000 distinct CDR3 sequences, 6.6% of them appearing once. Sample: CD4+ T cells sorted from PBMCs, taken 10 days after the yellow fever booster vaccination. The receptors were sampled from a young man who received the YFV17D yellow fever vaccine.

This chain links TRBV12-3 or TRBV12-4 with TRBJ2-3, with TRBD2 matching over 10 bases. V shed 5 bases and J 6 bases; nucleotides not matched to a gene: 11. The CDR3 spans 16 residues. CDR3 bases: TGTGCCAGCAGTCCGACGGCTAGCGGGAGCCGGGATACGCAGTATTTT. Translation gives CASSPTASGSRDTQYF.

This clonotype has ten or more counts. J is TRBJ2-5 and V is TRBV7-9, with D possibly TRBD1 on 6 matching bases. Germline CDR1 is SEHNR and CDR2 is FQNEAQ (reference sequence). The CDR3 runs 15 residues. The V gene lost 5 bases and the J gene lost 2 bases, with 15 bases spanning the gap. The CDR3 spells CASSTRSGVQETQYF. The CDR3 DNA reads TGTGCCAGCAGCACTAGATCAGGGGTACAAGAGACCCAGTACTTC.

This clonotype was seen repeatedly, ten times or more. The chain has TRBV20-1 and TRBJ2-5, with D perhaps TRBD1 (6 bases). The CDR3 is 15 amino acids. Trimming removed 3 bases at V and 4 bases at J, with 18 bases between. CDR1 and CDR2 (germline): DFQATT, SNEGSKA (reference sequence). CDR3 in DNA: TGCAGTGCTAGGCATCACGCAGGGGTAGGAGAGACCCAGTACTTC. Residues: CSARHHAGVGETQYF.

The sample holds many counts of this clonotype. V and J are TRBV20-1 and TRBJ2-7, with 7 bases that match TRBD2. Trimming cost V 3 bases and J 3 bases; bases outside gene matches: 17. CDR3 size: 17 residues. Germline CDR1 and CDR2: DFQATT and SNEGSKA (reference sequence). CDR3 residues: CSARNPGAAGEIYEQYF. The CDR3, as DNA: TGCAGTGCTAGGAATCCCGGGGCTGCGGGAGAAATCTACGAGCAGTACTTC.

This clonotype was seen repeatedly, ten times or more. The gene calls are TRBV6-2 or TRBV6-3 and TRBJ2-5; D gene ambiguous. This CDR3 is 12 amino acids long. The V gene's germline CDR1 is MNHEY and CDR2 SVGEGT. V gave up 2 bases and J gave up 1 base, with 2 bases separating them. The CDR3 sequence: CASSYGQETQYF. As DNA, the CDR3 is TGTGCCAGCAGTTACGGCCAAGAGACCCAGTACTTC.

This chain connects TRBV27 to TRBJ2-7; possibly TRBD1 for D (5 bases). Germline-derived CDR1 and CDR2 are MNHEY and SMNVEV (reference sequence). There are 15 residues in the CDR3. Trimming shortened V by 6 bases and J by 1 base, and 16 bases separated the two germline ends. CDR3 loop: CASSSAGAGSYEQYF. The CDR3 DNA reads as TGTGCCAGCAGCTCAGCTGGGGCAGGATCCTACGAGCAGTACTTC.

This clonotype was seen many times. The rearrangement links TRBV5-1 to TRBJ2-7, with 13 bases fitting TRBD2. The V gene's germline CDR1 is SGHRS and CDR2 YFSETQ. V dropped 5 bases and J dropped 5; count of bases not matched to a gene: 7. The length of the CDR3 is 15 residues. This CDR3 is CASSAGLAGSHEQYF. Written as DNA, the CDR3 is TGCGCCAGCAGTGCGGGACTAGCGGGATCCCACGAGCAGTACTTC. Using reference TRBV5-1 and TRBJ2-7 for the parts outside the CDR3, the full variable domain is KAGVTQTPRYLIKTRGQQVTLSCSPISGHRSVSWYQQTPGQGLQFLFEYFSETQRNKGNFPGRFSGRQFSNSRSEMNVSTLELGDSALYLCASSAGLAGSHEQYFGPGTRLTVT.

This clonotype was seen at least ten times. The chain recombines TRBV7-9 with TRBJ2-2, with TRBD2 matching over 11 bases. V lost 6 bases and J lost 13; bases outside the gene matches: 10. Germline values: CDR1 SEHNR, CDR2 FQNEAQ (reference sequence). This CDR3 is built from 14 residues. CDR3 loop: CASRPTSGTLGLFF. CDR3 in DNA: TGTGCCAGCAGGCCGACTAGCGGGACCTTGGGGCTGTTTTTT.

The chain combines TRBV7-9 with TRBJ1-2; D perhaps matches TRBD1 (5 bases). The CDR3 has 13 residues. Trimming removed 3 bases from V and 7 bases from J, with 12 bases in between. Germline CDR1 and CDR2: SEHNR and FQNEAQ (reference sequence). The CDR3 loop is CASSFSGDGGYTF. CDR3 DNA: TGTGCCAGCAGCTTCTCGGGGGATGGTGGCTACACCTTC.

This clonotype has ten or more counts. J is TRBJ1-1 and V is TRBV9; D possibly corresponds to TRBD1 (6 bases). The CDR3 is 14 amino acids. Germline values: CDR1 SGDLS, CDR2 YYNGEE. The V end lost 2 bases, the J end lost 4 bases, and 12 bases lay between the germline ends. CDR3 loop: CASSVGGLITEAFF. The CDR3 bases are TGTGCCAGCAGCGTGGGGGGGCTGATCACTGAAGCTTTCTTT.

This clonotype was seen repeatedly, ten times or more. This chain uses TRBV5-1 with TRBJ2-3, with D possibly matching TRBD1 (6 bases). The CDR3 length is 16 residues. The germline gives CDR1 SGHRS, CDR2 YFSETQ. Trimming took off 1 base at V and 3 bases at J, with 15 bases between the two ends. CDR3 nucleotides: TGCGCCAGCAGCTTGACTCCAGGGGTCCCTACAGATACGCAGTATTTT. Translated, it gives CASSLTPGVPTDTQYF. The full variable domain, rest sourced from reference TRBV5-1 and TRBJ2-3, is KAGVTQTPRYLIKTRGQQVTLSCSPISGHRSVSWYQQTPGQGLQFLFEYFSETQRNKGNFPGRFSGRQFSNSRSEMNVSTLELGDSALYLCASSLTPGVPTDTQYFGPGTRLTVL.

The chain joins TRBV6-5 to TRBJ1-4; 11 nucleotides match TRBD1. Looked up from germline, CDR1 is MNHEY and CDR2 is SVGAGI. This CDR3 has 15 amino acids. The V segment lost 4 bases and the J segment 3 bases; nucleotides outside the gene matches: 1. The CDR3 sequence: CASSWTGGPNEKLFF. DNA of the CDR3: TGTGCCAGCAGTTGGACAGGGGGCCCTAATGAAAAACTGTTTTTT.

This clonotype was picked up many times. This sequence joins TRBV7-9 and TRBJ2-7, with D maybe TRBD2 (5 bases). Looked up from germline, CDR1 is SEHNR and CDR2 is FQNEAQ (reference sequence). The CDR3 is 14 amino acids. With 5 bases removed from V and 4 bases from J, the gap between germline ends came to 15 bases. The CDR3 loop is CASSVTSLPYEQYF. The CDR3 nucleotides read TGTGCCAGCAGCGTAACTAGTTTACCTTACGAGCAGTACTTC.

The table lists this clonotype with a few counts. J is TRBJ2-7 and V is TRBV7-9; D gene unclear. V was pared by 1 base and J by 7 bases, with 11 bases between. Germline V gene sequence: CDR1 SEHNR, CDR2 FQNEAQ (reference sequence). The CDR3 consists of 13 residues. In DNA, the CDR3 is TGTGCCAGCAGCTTAGTAGCTATGAAGGAGCAGTACTTC. Translation: CASSLVAMKEQYF.

This clonotype was observed many times. This sequence joins TRBV20-1 and TRBJ2-4; D perhaps matches TRBD1 (6 bases). V lost 5 bases to trimming and J lost 2 bases, with 10 bases between them. The CDR3 totals 13 residues. Germline loops: CDR1 DFQATT, CDR2 SNEGSKA (reference sequence). The CDR3 region has the DNA TGCAGTGCTGGGACAAATTCCAAAAACATTCAGTACTTC. Its protein is CSAGTNSKNIQYF.

This clonotype was counted at least ten times. CDR3 loop: CASVPVSSKADTQYF. In DNA, the CDR3 is TGTGCCAGCGTCCCCGTCTCGAGTAAGGCAGATACGCAGTATTTT. The chain joins TRBV6-2 or TRBV6-3 to TRBJ2-3; D unresolved. Germline-derived CDR1 and CDR2 are MNHEY and SVGEGT. This CDR3 is built from 15 residues. Trimming shortened V by 8 bases and J by 4 bases, and 19 bases separated the two germline ends.

This clonotype was observed at least ten times. The chain has TRBV10-2 and TRBJ2-5; D might be TRBD1 or TRBD2, each matching 6 bases. Between the trimmed V and J ends, which lost 2 bases and 5 bases, there was a span of 18 bases. Germline CDR1 is WSHSY and CDR2 is SAAADI. This CDR3 has 16 amino acids. CDR3 in amino acids: CASSEVPGQRGETQYF. The CDR3 nucleotides are TGCGCCAGCAGTGAGGTTCCGGGACAACGGGGGGAGACCCAGTACTTC.

This clonotype was found many times. The chain links TRBV4-2 to TRBJ2-7; 12 bases fit TRBD2. CDR3 length: 15 amino acids. V lost 4 bases, J lost 6 bases, and 7 bases stayed unmatched. The germline CDR1 and CDR2 sequences are LGHNA and YNFKEQ. The CDR3 spells CASSPLAGGLPEQYF. The CDR3 coding sequence is TGTGCCAGCAGCCCCCTAGCGGGAGGGCTCCCCGAGCAGTACTTC.

This clonotype was recorded many times. This rearrangement joins TRBV5-1 to TRBJ2-1, with 7 bases identical to TRBD2. Germline CDR1 SGHRS, CDR2 YFSETQ. V was clipped by 2 bases and J by 12 bases; unmatched bases: 8. The CDR3 totals 13 residues. The DNA of the CDR3 is TGCGCCAGCAGCTTTTCCAGCGGGACCGGGCAGTTCTTC. It specifies CASSFSSGTGQFF.

This clonotype was seen many times. The chain joins TRBV9 to TRBJ2-7, with 13 bases identical to TRBD2. The germline V gene encodes CDR1 SGDLS and CDR2 YYNGEE. V lost 0 bases to trimming and J lost 2 bases; unmatched junction nucleotides: 2. This CDR3 has 16 amino acids. CDR3 amino acids: CASSVAGLAGAYEQYF. For the CDR3, the DNA is TGTGCCAGCAGCGTAGCCGGACTAGCGGGAGCCTACGAGCAGTACTTC. Combining the CDR3 with reference TRBV9 and TRBJ2-7 gives the whole variable domain DSGVTQTPKHLITATGQRVTLRCSPRSGDLSVYWYQQSLDQGLQFLIQYYNGEERAKGNILERFSAQQFPDLHSELNLSSLELGDSALYFCASSVAGLAGAYEQYFGPGTRLTVT.

A remark on this clonotype: Possible read error: a much larger clone is one base away. CDR3: CATSRGGSPDTGELFF. The CDR3 region has the DNA TGTGCCACCAGCAGAGGGGGGAGTCCTGACACCGGGGAGCTGTTTTTT. The chain employs TRBV15 and TRBJ2-2; D possibly matches TRBD1 or TRBD2 (5 bases each). CDR1 is LNHNV, CDR2 YYDKDF, per germline (reference sequence). The length of the CDR3 is 16 residues. Trimming took 1 base from V and 3 from J, leaving 12 bases between them.

This clonotype was recorded many times. The chain is built from TRBV18 and TRBJ2-3; D remains unclear. There are 15 residues in the CDR3. Trimming left V 6 bases short and J 1 base short, with 14 bases between. Germline CDR1 KGHSH, CDR2 LQKENI. This chain's CDR3 is CASSPMTVGTDTQYF. The CDR3 DNA reads as TGTGCCAGCTCTCCAATGACGGTCGGCACAGATACGCAGTATTTT.

This clonotype was observed many times. The gene calls are TRBV4-3 and TRBJ2-5, with TRBD1 matching over 7 bases. V dropped 0 bases and J dropped 6; count of bases not matched to a gene: 4. The CDR3 is made up of 14 amino acids. The germline CDR1 and CDR2 sequences are LGHNA and YSLEER. CDR3: CASSQDRQGKTQYF. The CDR3 DNA reads as TGCGCCAGCAGCCAAGATAGACAGGGAAAGACCCAGTACTTC.

The J gene is TRBJ2-5, the V gene TRBV4-2, with TRBD2 matching over 7 bases. Per the germline V gene, CDR1 is LGHNA and CDR2 is YNFKEQ. Trimming took 9 bases from V and 5 from J; bases not matched to a gene: 12. This CDR3 is 14 amino acids long. This CDR3 reads CARGQAGVWETQYF. CDR3 nucleotide sequence: TGTGCCAGGGGCCAGGCGGGAGTCTGGGAGACCCAGTACTTC.

This chain links TRBV20-1 with TRBJ2-5; 11 bases map to TRBD2. This CDR3 is 14 amino acids long. V shed 5 bases, J shed 0 bases, and the junction held 2 bases outside the gene matches. Per germline, CDR1 DFQATT and CDR2 SNEGSKA (reference sequence). The CDR3 here is CSARLAGYQETQYF. The CDR3 DNA reads as TGCAGTGCTCGACTAGCGGGGTACCAAGAGACCCAGTACTTC.

This clonotype was seen repeatedly, ten times or more. This chain links TRBV15 with TRBJ1-4; D gene ambiguous. The CDR3 consists of 12 residues. The V gene's germline CDR1 is LNHNV and CDR2 YYDKDF (reference sequence). The ends were cut back, 6 bases at V and 6 bases at J, with 8 bases in the middle. The CDR3 sequence: CATRSTDEKLFF. The CDR3 nucleotides read TGTGCCACCAGGTCGACCGATGAAAAACTGTTTTTT.

This clonotype was observed many times. The J gene is TRBJ2-6, the V gene TRBV20-1; D gene unclear. Trimming cost V 5 bases and J 1 base, with 9 bases left between them. Germline V gives CDR1 DFQATT, CDR2 SNEGSKA (reference sequence). This CDR3 spans 14 amino acids. CDR3 in amino acids: CSAGKGSGANVLTF. DNA for the CDR3: TGCAGTGCTGGGAAGGGATCTGGGGCCAACGTCCTGACTTTC.